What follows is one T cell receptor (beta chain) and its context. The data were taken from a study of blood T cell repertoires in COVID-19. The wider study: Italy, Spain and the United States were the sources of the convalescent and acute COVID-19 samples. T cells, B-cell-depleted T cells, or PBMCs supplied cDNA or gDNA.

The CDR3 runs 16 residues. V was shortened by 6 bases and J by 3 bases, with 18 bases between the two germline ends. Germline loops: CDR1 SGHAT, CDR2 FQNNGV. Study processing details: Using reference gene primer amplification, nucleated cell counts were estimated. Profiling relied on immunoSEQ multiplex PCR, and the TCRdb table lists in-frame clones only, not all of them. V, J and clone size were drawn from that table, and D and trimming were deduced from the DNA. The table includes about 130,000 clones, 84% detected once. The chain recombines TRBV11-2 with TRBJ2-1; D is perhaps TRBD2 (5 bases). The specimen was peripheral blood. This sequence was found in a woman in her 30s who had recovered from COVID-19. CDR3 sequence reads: CASRFPGTYRYNEQFF. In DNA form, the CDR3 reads TGTGCCAGCAGGTTCCCGGGAACATACCGCTACAATGAGCAGTTCTTC.